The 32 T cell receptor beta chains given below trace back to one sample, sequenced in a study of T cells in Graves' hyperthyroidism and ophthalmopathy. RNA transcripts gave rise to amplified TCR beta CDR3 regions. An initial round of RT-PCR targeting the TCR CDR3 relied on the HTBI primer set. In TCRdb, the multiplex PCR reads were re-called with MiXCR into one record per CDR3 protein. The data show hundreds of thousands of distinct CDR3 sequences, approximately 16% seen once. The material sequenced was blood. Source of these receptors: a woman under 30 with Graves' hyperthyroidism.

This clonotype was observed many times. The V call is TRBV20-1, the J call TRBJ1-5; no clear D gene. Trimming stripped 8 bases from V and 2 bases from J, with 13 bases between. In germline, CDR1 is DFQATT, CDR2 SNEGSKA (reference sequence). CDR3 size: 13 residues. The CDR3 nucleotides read TGCAGTCCCGCGCTCTCAGGCAATCAGCCCCAGCATTTT. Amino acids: CSPALSGNQPQHF.

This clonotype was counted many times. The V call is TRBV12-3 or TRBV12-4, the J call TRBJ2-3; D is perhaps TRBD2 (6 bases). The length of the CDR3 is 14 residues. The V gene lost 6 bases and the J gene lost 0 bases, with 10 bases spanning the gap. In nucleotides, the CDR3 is TGTGCCAGCAGACGAAGCGGGAGCACAGATACGCAGTATTTT. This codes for CASRRSGSTDTQYF.

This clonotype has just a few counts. The chain's CDR3 is CSVDWTQYF. In DNA form, the CDR3 reads TGCAGCGTTGATTGGACCCAGTACTTC. The chain links TRBV29-1 to TRBJ2-5; D not certain. Germline V gene data show CDR1 as SQVTM and CDR2 as ANQGSEA. This CDR3 spans 9 amino acids. The V end lost 3 bases, the J end lost 7 bases, and 3 bases lay between the germline ends.

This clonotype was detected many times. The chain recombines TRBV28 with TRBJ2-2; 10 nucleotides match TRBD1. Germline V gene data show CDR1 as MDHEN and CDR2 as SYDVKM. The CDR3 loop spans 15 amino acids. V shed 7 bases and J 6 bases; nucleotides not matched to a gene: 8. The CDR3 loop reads CASINGDRGSGELFF. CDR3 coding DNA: TGTGCCAGCATCAATGGGGACAGGGGCTCCGGGGAGCTGTTTTTT.

This CDR3 is CASSQALGLAGVTYEQYF. In DNA form, the CDR3 reads TGTGCCAGCAGCCAAGCCCTTGGACTAGCGGGGGTAACCTACGAGCAGTACTTC. The chain is built from TRBV14 and TRBJ2-7; 13 bases line up with TRBD2. With V trimmed by 1 base and J by 2 bases, 8 bases remained unmatched. The CDR3 length is 18 residues. Germline lookup yields CDR1 SGHDN and CDR2 FVKESK. The variable domain in full, completed from reference TRBV14 and TRBJ2-7, reads EAGVTQFPSHSVIEKGQTVTLRCDPISGHDNLYWYRRVMGKEIKFLLHFVKESKQDESGMPNNRFLAERTGGTYSTLKVQPAELEDSGVYFCASSQALGLAGVTYEQYFGPGTRLTVT.

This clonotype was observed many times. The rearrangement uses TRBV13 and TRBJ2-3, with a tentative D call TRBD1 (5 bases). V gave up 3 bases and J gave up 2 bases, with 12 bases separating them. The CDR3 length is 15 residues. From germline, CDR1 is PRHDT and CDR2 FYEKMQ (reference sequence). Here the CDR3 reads CASSFVDSYTDTQYF. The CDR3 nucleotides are TGTGCCAGCAGCTTCGTAGACAGTTACACAGATACGCAGTATTTT.

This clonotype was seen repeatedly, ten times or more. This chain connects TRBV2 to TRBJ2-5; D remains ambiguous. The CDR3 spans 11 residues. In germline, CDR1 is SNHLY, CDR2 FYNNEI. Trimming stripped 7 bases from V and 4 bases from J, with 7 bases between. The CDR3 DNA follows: TGTGCCAGCAAGCCGTTAGAGACCCAGTACTTC. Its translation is CASKPLETQYF.

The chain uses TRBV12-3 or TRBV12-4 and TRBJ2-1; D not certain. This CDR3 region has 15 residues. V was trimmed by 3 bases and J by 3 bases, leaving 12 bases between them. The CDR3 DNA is TGTGCCAGCAGTTTTCATAGCAGCCACTACAATGAGCAGTTCTTC. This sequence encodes CASSFHSSHYNEQFF.

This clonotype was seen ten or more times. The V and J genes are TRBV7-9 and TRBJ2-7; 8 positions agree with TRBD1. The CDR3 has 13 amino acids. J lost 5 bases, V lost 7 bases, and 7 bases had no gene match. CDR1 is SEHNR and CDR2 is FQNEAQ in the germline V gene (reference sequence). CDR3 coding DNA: TGTGCCAGCACCAGGGGGCGCGTACACGAGCAGTACTTC. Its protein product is CASTRGRVHEQYF.

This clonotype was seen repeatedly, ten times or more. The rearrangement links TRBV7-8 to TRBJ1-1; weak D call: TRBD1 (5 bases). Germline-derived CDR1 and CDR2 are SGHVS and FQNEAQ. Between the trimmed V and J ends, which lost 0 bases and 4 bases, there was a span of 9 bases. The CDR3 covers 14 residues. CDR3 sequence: CASSLAGRATEAFF. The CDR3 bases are TGTGCCAGCAGCTTAGCTGGCAGGGCCACTGAAGCTTTCTTT.

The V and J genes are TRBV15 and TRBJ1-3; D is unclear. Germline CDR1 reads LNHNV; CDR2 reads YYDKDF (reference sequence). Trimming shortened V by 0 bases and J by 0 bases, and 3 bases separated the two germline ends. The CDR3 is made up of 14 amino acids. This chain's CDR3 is CATSREVSGNTIYF. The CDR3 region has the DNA TGTGCCACCAGCAGAGAAGTCTCTGGAAACACCATATATTTT.

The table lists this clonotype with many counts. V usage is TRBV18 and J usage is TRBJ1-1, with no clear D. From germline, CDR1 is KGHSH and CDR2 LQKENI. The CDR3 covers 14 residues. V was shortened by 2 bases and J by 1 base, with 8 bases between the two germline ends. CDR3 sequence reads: CASSPDSKNTEAFF. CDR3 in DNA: TGTGCCAGCTCACCAGATTCTAAGAACACTGAAGCTTTCTTT.

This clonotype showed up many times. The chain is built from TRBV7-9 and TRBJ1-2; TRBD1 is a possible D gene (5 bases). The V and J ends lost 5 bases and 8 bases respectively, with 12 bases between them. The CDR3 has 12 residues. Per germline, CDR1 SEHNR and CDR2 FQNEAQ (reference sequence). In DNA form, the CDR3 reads TGTGCCAGCAGCCTCAATTGGGACGGCTACACCTTC. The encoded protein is CASSLNWDGYTF.

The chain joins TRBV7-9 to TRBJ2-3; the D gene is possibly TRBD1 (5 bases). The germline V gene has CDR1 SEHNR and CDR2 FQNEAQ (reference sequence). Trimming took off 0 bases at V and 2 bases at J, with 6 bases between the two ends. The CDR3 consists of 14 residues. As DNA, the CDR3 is TGTGCCAGCAGCTTAGCAGGGGCCACAGATACGCAGTATTTT. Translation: CASSLAGATDTQYF.

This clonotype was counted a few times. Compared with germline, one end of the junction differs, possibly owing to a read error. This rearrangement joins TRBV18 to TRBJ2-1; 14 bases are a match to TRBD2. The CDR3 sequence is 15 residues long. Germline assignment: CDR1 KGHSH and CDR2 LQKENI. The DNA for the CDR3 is TGTGCCAGCTCCCTCCTTGGGACTAGCGGGAGTGAGCTGTTCTTC. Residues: CASSLLGTSGSELFF.

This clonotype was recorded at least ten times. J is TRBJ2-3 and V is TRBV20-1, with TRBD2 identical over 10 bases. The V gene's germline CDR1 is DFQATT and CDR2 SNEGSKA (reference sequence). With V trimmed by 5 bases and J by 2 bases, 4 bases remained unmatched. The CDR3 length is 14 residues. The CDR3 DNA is TGCAGTGCTCTTACTAGCGGGGACACAGATACGCAGTATTTT. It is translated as CSALTSGDTDTQYF.

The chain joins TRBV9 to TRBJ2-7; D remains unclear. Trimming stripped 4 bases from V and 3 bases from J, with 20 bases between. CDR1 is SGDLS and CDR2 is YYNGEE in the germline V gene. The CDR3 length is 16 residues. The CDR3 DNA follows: TGTGCCAGCAGCTTGGGTATTGGTTTCTCGGGCTACGAGCAGTACTTC. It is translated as CASSLGIGFSGYEQYF.

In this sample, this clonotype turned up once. The CDR3 is CASSRGGIGLAGGRTDTQYF. The CDR3 DNA follows: TGTGCCAGCAGTCGAGGGGGTATCGGTCTAGCGGGAGGGCGAACAGATACGCAGTATTTT. The chain couples TRBV11-2 to TRBJ2-3, with 12 nucleotides matching TRBD2. Germline V gives CDR1 SGHAT, CDR2 FQNNGV. The junction had 19 bases not matched to a gene; V was cut back by 6 bases and J by 3 bases. The CDR3 runs to 20 residues.

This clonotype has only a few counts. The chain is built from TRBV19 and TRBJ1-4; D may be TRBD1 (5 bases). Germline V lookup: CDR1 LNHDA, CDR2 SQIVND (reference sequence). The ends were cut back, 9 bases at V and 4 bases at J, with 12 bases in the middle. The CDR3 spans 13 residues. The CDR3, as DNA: TGTGCCAGGGGGGACCTTGATAATGAAAAACTGTTTTTT. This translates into CARGDLDNEKLFF.

The CDR3 sequence: CASSGGLAGTFYNEQFF. The CDR3 nucleotides read TGTGCCAGCAGTGGGGGGCTAGCGGGGACCTTCTACAATGAGCAGTTCTTC. This sequence joins TRBV28 and TRBJ2-1; TRBD2 agrees at 9 bases. CDR3 length equals 17 residues. V gave up 5 bases and J gave up 3 bases; unmatched junction bases: 11. Germline V gene lookup returns CDR1 MDHEN and CDR2 SYDVKM.

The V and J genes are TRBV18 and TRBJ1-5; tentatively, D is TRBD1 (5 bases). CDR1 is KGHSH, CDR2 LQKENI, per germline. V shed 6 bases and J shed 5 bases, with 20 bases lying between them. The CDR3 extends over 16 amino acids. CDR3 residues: CASSGKGQGKDQPQHF. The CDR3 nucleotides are TGTGCCAGCTCGGGGAAGGGGCAAGGAAAGGATCAGCCCCAGCATTTT. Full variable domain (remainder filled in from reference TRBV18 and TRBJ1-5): NAGVMQNPRHLVRRRGQEARLRCSPMKGHSHVYWYRQLPEEGLKFMVYLQKENIIDESGMPKERFSAEFPKEGPSILRIQQVVRGDSAAYFCASSGKGQGKDQPQHFGDGTRLSIL.

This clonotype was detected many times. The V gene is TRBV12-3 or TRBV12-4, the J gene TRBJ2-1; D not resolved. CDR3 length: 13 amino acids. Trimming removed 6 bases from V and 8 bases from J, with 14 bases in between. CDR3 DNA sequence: TGTGCCAGCAGCCCGGGCGGCGTCGATGAGCAGTTCTTC. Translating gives CASSPGGVDEQFF.

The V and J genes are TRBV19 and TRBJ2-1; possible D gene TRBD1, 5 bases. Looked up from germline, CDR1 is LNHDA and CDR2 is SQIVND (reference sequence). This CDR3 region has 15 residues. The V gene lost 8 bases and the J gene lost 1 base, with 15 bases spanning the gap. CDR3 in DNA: TGTGCCAGTCGCCCGACAGTAAGTTCCTACAATGAGCAGTTCTTC. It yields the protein CASRPTVSSYNEQFF.

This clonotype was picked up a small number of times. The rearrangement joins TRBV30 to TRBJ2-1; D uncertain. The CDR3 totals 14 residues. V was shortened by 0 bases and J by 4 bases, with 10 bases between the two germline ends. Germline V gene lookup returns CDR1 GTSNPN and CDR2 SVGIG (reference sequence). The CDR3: CAWSVLLGYNEQFF. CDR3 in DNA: TGTGCCTGGAGTGTATTATTGGGTTACAATGAGCAGTTCTTC.

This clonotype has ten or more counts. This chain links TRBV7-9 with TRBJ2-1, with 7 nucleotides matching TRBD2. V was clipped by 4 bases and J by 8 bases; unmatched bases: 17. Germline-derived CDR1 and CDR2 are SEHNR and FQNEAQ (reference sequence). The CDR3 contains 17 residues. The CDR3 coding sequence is TGTGCCAGCAGCTCCCAGTCAGCGGGACTCGGGTCCGATGAGCAGTTCTTC. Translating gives CASSSQSAGLGSDEQFF.

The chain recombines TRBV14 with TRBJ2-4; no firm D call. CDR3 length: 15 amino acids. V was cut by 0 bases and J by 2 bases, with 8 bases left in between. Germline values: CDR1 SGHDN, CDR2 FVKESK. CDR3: CASSQESGPKNIQYF. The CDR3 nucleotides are TGTGCCAGCAGCCAAGAATCCGGGCCCAAAAACATTCAGTACTTC.

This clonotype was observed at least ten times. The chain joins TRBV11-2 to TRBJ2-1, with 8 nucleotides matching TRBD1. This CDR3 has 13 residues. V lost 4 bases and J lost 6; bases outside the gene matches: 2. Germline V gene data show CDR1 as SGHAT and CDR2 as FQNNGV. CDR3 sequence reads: CASSSDRGNEQFF. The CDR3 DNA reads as TGTGCCAGCAGCTCTGACAGGGGCAATGAGCAGTTCTTC.

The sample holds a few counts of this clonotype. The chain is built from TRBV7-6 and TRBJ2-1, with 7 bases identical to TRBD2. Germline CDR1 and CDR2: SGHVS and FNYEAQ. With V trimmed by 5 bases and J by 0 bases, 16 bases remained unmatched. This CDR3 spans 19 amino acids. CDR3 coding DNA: TGTGCCAGCAGCGCCCGGCCGGGGGGTCCGGGGAGCTCCTACAATGAGCAGTTCTTC. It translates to CASSARPGGPGSSYNEQFF.

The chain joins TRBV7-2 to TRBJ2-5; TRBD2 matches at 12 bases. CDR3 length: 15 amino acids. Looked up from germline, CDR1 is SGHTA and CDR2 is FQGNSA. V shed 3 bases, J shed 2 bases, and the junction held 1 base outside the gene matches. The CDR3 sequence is CASSFGTSGQETQYF. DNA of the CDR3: TGTGCCAGCAGCTTCGGGACTAGCGGGCAAGAGACCCAGTACTTC.

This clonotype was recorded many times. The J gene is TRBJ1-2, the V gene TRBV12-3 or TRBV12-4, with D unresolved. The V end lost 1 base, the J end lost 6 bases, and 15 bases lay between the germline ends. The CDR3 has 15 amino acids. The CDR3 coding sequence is TGTGCCAGCAGTTTAGGCCGGAGGTCGGAGGATGGCTACACCTTC. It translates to CASSLGRRSEDGYTF.

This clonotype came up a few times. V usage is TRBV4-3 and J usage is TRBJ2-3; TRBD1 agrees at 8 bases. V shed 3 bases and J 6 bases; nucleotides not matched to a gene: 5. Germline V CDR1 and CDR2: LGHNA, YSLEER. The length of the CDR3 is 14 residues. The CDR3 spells CASSHRQGRDTQYF. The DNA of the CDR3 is TGCGCCAGCAGCCACCGACAGGGGCGGGATACGCAGTATTTT.

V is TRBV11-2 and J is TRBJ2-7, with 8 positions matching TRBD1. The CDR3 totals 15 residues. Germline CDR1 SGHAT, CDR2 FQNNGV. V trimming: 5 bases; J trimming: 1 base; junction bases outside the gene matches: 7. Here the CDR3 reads CASSPQGAASYEQYF. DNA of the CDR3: TGTGCCAGCAGCCCTCAGGGGGCGGCGTCCTACGAGCAGTACTTC.